The 12 T cell receptor beta chains below come from one sample, sequenced in a study of cytomegalovirus exposure and HLA in healthy donors. Assay used: immunoSEQ multiplex PCR; TCRdb lists only in-frame clones, some missing. The data hold over 150,000 clones, with 86% observed a single time. What was sequenced was PBMCs. The receptors were sampled from a human donor in good health.

V gene TRBV7-3 combines with J gene TRBJ2-2; 15 bases match TRBD2. The length of the CDR3 is 17 residues. V lost 5 bases to trimming and J lost 4 bases; unmatched junction nucleotides: 5. Germline assignment: CDR1 SGHTA and CDR2 FQGTGA. CDR3: CASSPRTSGRATGELFF. The CDR3 nucleotides read TGTGCCAGCAGCCCCCGGACTAGCGGGAGGGCCACCGGGGAGCTGTTTTTT. Together with reference TRBV7-3 and TRBJ2-2, the CDR3 gives the full variable domain: GAGVSQTPSNKVTEKGKYVELRCDPISGHTALYWYRQSLGQGPEFLIYFQGTGAADDSGLPNDRFFAVRPEGSVSTLKIQRTERGDSAVYLCASSPRTSGRATGELFFGEGSRLTVL.

The chain recombines TRBV7-9 with TRBJ1-6, with a tentative D call TRBD1 (6 bases). There are 14 residues in the CDR3. From germline, CDR1 is SEHNR and CDR2 FQNEAQ (reference sequence). Deletions cut 4 bases from V and 8 bases from J, with 12 bases between. CDR3 in DNA: TGTGCCAGCAGCTCCAGCTACAGGGATTCACCCCTCCACTTT. Its translation: CASSSSYRDSPLHF. The whole variable domain, remainder taken from reference TRBV7-9 and TRBJ1-6, is DTGVSQNPRHKITKRGQNVTFRCDPISEHNRLYWYRQTLGQGPEFLTYFQNEAQLEKSRLLSDRFSAERPKGSFSTLEIQRTEQGDSAMYLCASSSSYRDSPLHFGNGTRLTVT.

This chain links TRBV7-2 with TRBJ2-1; D possibly corresponds to TRBD2 (5 bases). The V end was cut by 7 bases, the J end by 4 bases, with 11 bases between. Germline loops: CDR1 SGHTA, CDR2 FQGNSA. This CDR3 is built from 13 residues. The CDR3 DNA reads as TGTGCCAGCACCCGACCGGGGTACAATGAGCAGTTCTTC. It codes for CASTRPGYNEQFF.

V is TRBV2 and J is TRBJ2-4; 12 bases match TRBD2. CDR1 and CDR2 (germline): SNHLY, FYNNEI. V lost 4 bases, J lost 15 bases, and 10 bases stayed unmatched. The CDR3 has 14 residues. CDR3 sequence (DNA): TGTGCCAGCAGTGGGGAACTAGCGGGGGGCCGTTGGTACTTC. Translated, it gives CASSGELAGGRWYF.

The V call is TRBV5-6, the J call TRBJ2-1, with 10 bases fitting TRBD2. This CDR3 has 15 residues. Germline CDR1 reads SGHDT; CDR2 reads YYEEEE. V was clipped by 3 bases and J by 6 bases; unmatched bases: 6. The CDR3: CASSSFSGGFNEQFF. CDR3 bases: TGTGCCAGCAGCTCCTTTAGCGGGGGGTTCAATGAGCAGTTCTTC.

Only one count was recorded for this clone. V gene TRBV18 combines with J gene TRBJ2-5, with 9 bases matching TRBD2. Germline CDR1 KGHSH, CDR2 LQKENI. The CDR3 spans 16 residues. J was trimmed by 1 base and V by 4 bases; bases with no gene match: 7. The CDR3 here is CASSRNSGSTQETQYF. The CDR3 DNA reads as TGTGCCAGCTCACGTAATAGCGGGAGCACCCAAGAGACCCAGTACTTC.

The rearrangement links TRBV25-1 to TRBJ1-2, with unresolved D. The CDR3 is 15 amino acids. The V gene's germline CDR1 is MGHDK and CDR2 SYGVNS. V was cut by 3 bases and J by 8 bases, with 19 bases left in between. The CDR3 sequence: CASSDPSGFPSGYTF. The CDR3 region has the DNA TGTGCCAGCAGTGACCCCTCGGGGTTTCCTAGCGGCTACACCTTC.

CDR3 in DNA: TGTGCCAGCTCACCCGACAGAGAAATAACCGGGGAGCTGTTTTTT. Its protein is CASSPDREITGELFF. This rearrangement joins TRBV18 to TRBJ2-2; D possibly corresponds to TRBD1 (5 bases). Trimming pared 3 bases from V and 5 bases from J, leaving 13 bases between. The germline gives CDR1 KGHSH, CDR2 LQKENI. The CDR3 runs to 15 residues.

The rearrangement links TRBV29-1 to TRBJ2-3; TRBD1 is a possible D gene (5 bases). The ends were cut back, 6 bases at V and 1 base at J, with 17 bases in the middle. This CDR3 comprises 15 residues. The germline gives CDR1 SQVTM, CDR2 ANQGSEA. The CDR3 DNA follows: TGCAGCGTCCAGATACAGGCCAGGGGCACAGATACGCAGTATTTT. This encodes CSVQIQARGTDTQYF.

The rearrangement joins TRBV29-1 to TRBJ2-1, with TRBD2 identical over 8 bases. V dropped 3 bases and J dropped 7; count of bases not matched to a gene: 11. This CDR3 has 15 residues. Germline V lookup: CDR1 SQVTM, CDR2 ANQGSEA. The CDR3 DNA follows: TGCAGCGTTGAGGGGCCCGGGAGGGCCGGGAATGAGCAGTTCTTC. Translation: CSVEGPGRAGNEQFF.

This clone came up a few times. V is TRBV30 and J is TRBJ1-1; 8 bases are a match to TRBD1. The CDR3 loop spans 15 amino acids. V lost 4 bases, J lost 4 bases, and 11 bases stayed unmatched. Germline CDR1 and CDR2: GTSNPN and SVGIG (reference sequence). The CDR3 DNA follows: TGTGCCTGGAAAAGTGGAGACAGGGGCGCCACTGAAGCTTTCTTT. Translated, it gives CAWKSGDRGATEAFF.

J is TRBJ2-3 and V is TRBV5-1; TRBD2 might be the D (6 bases). Trimming pared 4 bases from V and 0 bases from J, leaving 12 bases between. Looked up from germline, CDR1 is SGHRS and CDR2 is YFSETQ. This CDR3 region has 15 residues. The CDR3 reads CASSGGLVSTDTQYF. CDR3 nucleotides: TGCGCCAGCAGCGGGGGACTGGTTAGCACAGATACGCAGTATTTT.